This T cell receptor beta chain derives from a study of blood T cell repertoires in COVID-19. V shed 10 bases and J shed 6 bases, with 19 bases lying between them. Germline CDR1 MDHEN, CDR2 SYDVKM. The CDR3 spans 14 residues. Authors' processing steps: Nucleated cell number was recorded as an estimate derived from reference gene primer amplification. The table came from immunoSEQ multiplex PCR; TCRdb's copy has only in-frame clones and leaves some out. V and J calls and clone size follow that table, whereas D and trimming were derived from the DNA. Of 200,000 to 250,000 clones detected, approximately 80% appear once; the ten largest clones hold 7% to 8.5%.

Sequencing input: PBMCs or T cells enriched from blood (not recorded which). The chain couples TRBV28 to TRBJ2-1; TRBD2 is a possible D gene (7 bases). The origin of this receptor is a woman between 40 and 50 years old with acute COVID-19. The CDR3 DNA sequence: TGTGCCACCAGAGGGGGGAGGGCCTTCAATGAGCAGTTCTTC. This codes for CATRGGRAFNEQFF.